A single sample is the source of the 30 T cell receptor beta chains below, sequenced in a study of blood T cell repertoires in COVID-19. Clones were read by immunoSEQ multiplex PCR, and TCRdb kept only the in-frame ones, dropping some. Here the sample spans 50,000 to 60,000 clones, over 75% being singletons. The material sequenced was peripheral blood. Source of these receptors: a human donor in a cohort sampled during active COVID-19.

The chain uses TRBV27 and TRBJ1-4, with a tentative D call TRBD1 (5 bases). Germline loops: CDR1 MNHEY, CDR2 SMNVEV (reference sequence). This CDR3 has 17 amino acids. The V end was cut by 0 bases, the J end by 4 bases, with 15 bases between. Here the CDR3 reads CASSLSIGGGINEKLFF. The CDR3 DNA reads as TGTGCCAGCAGTTTATCGATCGGGGGGGGTATTAATGAAAAACTGTTTTTT.

V usage is TRBV28 and J usage is TRBJ1-5; 9 bases map to TRBD1. CDR3 length equals 18 residues. V trimming: 6 bases; J trimming: 2 bases; junction bases outside the gene matches: 14. Germline V lookup: CDR1 MDHEN, CDR2 SYDVKM. The CDR3 region is CASRSGTGMVLGNQPQHF. The CDR3 DNA sequence: TGTGCCAGCAGGTCCGGGACAGGGATGGTTTTGGGCAATCAGCCCCAGCATTTT.

The V gene is TRBV3-1 (or the pseudogene TRBV3-2), the J gene TRBJ1-2, with D perhaps TRBD1 (5 bases). The CDR3 has 16 residues. Trimming stripped 4 bases from V and 2 bases from J, with 17 bases between. Germline lookup yields CDR1 LGHDT and CDR2 YNNKEL (reference sequence). CDR3 coding DNA: TGTGCCAGCAGCCCGGACCCTGGGGCTATGAACTATGGCTACACCTTC. Translating it yields CASSPDPGAMNYGYTF.

V and J are TRBV27 and TRBJ2-1; 7 bases are shared with TRBD2. V was clipped by 5 bases and J by 0 bases; unmatched bases: 1. CDR1 MNHEY and CDR2 SMNVEV come from the germline V gene (reference sequence). This CDR3 region has 14 residues. The CDR3 sequence is CASSGGSSYNEQFF. CDR3 nucleotide sequence: TGTGCCAGCAGTGGCGGGAGCTCCTACAATGAGCAGTTCTTC.

This clone appeared a single time. J is TRBJ2-7 and V is TRBV11-2, with 14 bases aligning to TRBD2. With 6 bases clipped from V and 4 bases from J, the junction kept 5 bases outside the gene matches. Germline lookup yields CDR1 SGHAT and CDR2 FQNNGV. The CDR3 runs to 15 residues. Here the CDR3 reads CASSRGTSGSYEQYF. The CDR3 coding sequence is TGTGCCAGCAGTCGAGGGACTAGCGGGAGTTACGAGCAGTACTTC.

The rearrangement joins TRBV18 to TRBJ2-3; 10 bases match TRBD2. The CDR3 extends over 16 amino acids. CDR1 and CDR2 from the germline V gene are KGHSH and LQKENI. The V and J ends lost 2 bases and 0 bases, in that order; junction bases with no gene match: 2. The CDR3 region has the DNA TGTGCCAGCTCACCAGGACTAGCGGCTAGCACAGATACGCAGTATTTT. Translating gives CASSPGLAASTDTQYF.

CDR3 bases: TGCGCCAGCAGCCAAGTTAGTCGGGGTACCTACAATGAGCAGTTCTTC. Its protein is CASSQVSRGTYNEQFF. The chain links TRBV4-3 to TRBJ2-1; D possibly corresponds to TRBD2 (5 bases). The V gene lost 1 base and the J gene lost 2 bases, with 12 bases spanning the gap. The CDR3 consists of 16 residues. CDR1 LGHNA and CDR2 YSLEER come from the germline V gene.

The chain couples TRBV29-1 to TRBJ1-1; D might be TRBD1 (5 bases). Trimming left V 7 bases short and J 1 base short, with 13 bases between. The CDR3 is made up of 13 amino acids. Per germline, CDR1 SQVTM and CDR2 ANQGSEA. The CDR3 reads CSADSARNTEAFF. The CDR3 region has the DNA TGCAGCGCCGACAGCGCTCGGAACACTGAAGCTTTCTTT. The entire variable domain, with the rest obtained from reference TRBV29-1 and TRBJ1-1, is as follows: SAVISQKPSRDICQRGTSLTIQCQVDSQVTMMFWYRQQPGQSLTLIATANQGSEATYESGFVIDKFPISRPNLTFSTLTVSNMSPEDSSIYLCSADSARNTEAFFGQGTRLTVV.

The chain links TRBV6-5 to TRBJ1-5; maybe TRBD1 (5 bases). V shed 6 bases and J shed 9 bases, with 21 bases lying between them. Germline CDR1 MNHEY, CDR2 SVGAGI. This CDR3 contains 15 residues. The CDR3 is CASSRGTPVEWPQHF. The CDR3 bases are TGTGCCAGCAGCCGCGGGACCCCGGTTGAGTGGCCCCAGCATTTT.

The count of this clone is one. CDR3 nucleotide sequence: TGTGCCAGCAGTTTAAGCGGGGTTCCAGATACGCAGTATTTT. Translating gives CASSLSGVPDTQYF. The V gene is TRBV9, the J gene TRBJ2-3, with 7 bases identical to TRBD2. Germline assignment: CDR1 SGDLS and CDR2 YYNGEE. This CDR3 has 14 amino acids. V lost 5 bases and J lost 4; bases outside the gene matches: 7.

This clone was observed a handful of times. CDR3 bases: TGTGCCAGCAGCATTAGGACTAGCGGGAGCTATGAGCAGTTCTTC. Protein sequence: CASSIRTSGSYEQFF. The chain couples TRBV7-2 to TRBJ2-1, with TRBD2 identical over 13 bases. This CDR3 is built from 15 residues. With 5 bases clipped from V and 8 bases from J, the junction kept 6 bases outside the gene matches. Germline CDR1 reads SGHTA; CDR2 reads FQGNSA.

This clone showed up just once. The rearrangement uses TRBV21-1 and TRBJ2-7; the table names TRBD1, a call not compared with the DNA. TRBV21-1 is a recognized pseudogene. The length of the CDR3 is 17 residues. CDR3 region: CASSKRPPVGRGCEQYF. CDR3 in DNA: TGTGCCAGCAGCAAACGGCCCCCGGTGGGCAGGGGGTGCGAGCAGTACTTC.

This clone was seen a few times. The CDR3 sequence is CASSLWWTGSYEQYF. CDR3 bases: TGTGCCAGCAGTTTATGGTGGACAGGGTCCTACGAGCAGTACTTC. The chain has TRBV28 and TRBJ2-7; 8 bases are a match to TRBD1. Germline CDR1 reads MDHEN; CDR2 reads SYDVKM. Germline trimming cut 0 bases from V and 1 base from J; bases unmatched to any gene: 2. The CDR3 runs 15 residues.

This clone has only a few counts. The CDR3 nucleotides are TGTGCCAGCAGCTTTGTCGCGGCGAGCTCTGGAAACACCATATATTTT. Its protein is CASSFVAASSGNTIYF. V usage is TRBV7-2 and J usage is TRBJ1-3; D not resolved. Trimming took 3 bases from V and 0 from J, leaving 12 bases between them. Germline V gene data show CDR1 as SGHTA and CDR2 as FQGNSA. CDR3 length equals 16 residues.

This clone is a singleton in its sample. The chain recombines TRBV7-2 with TRBJ1-2; unclear D gene. The CDR3 length is 13 residues. CDR1 is SGHTA and CDR2 is FQGNSA in the germline V gene. The ends were cut back, 6 bases at V and 2 bases at J, with 10 bases in the middle. CDR3 sequence: CASRSDTNYGYTF. DNA for the CDR3: TGTGCCAGCAGATCAGACACGAACTATGGCTACACCTTC.

The J gene is TRBJ2-5, the V gene TRBV7-3, with D maybe TRBD2 (6 bases). Germline assignment: CDR1 SGHTA and CDR2 FQGTGA. The CDR3 sequence is 16 residues long. The V and J ends lost 1 base and 1 base respectively, with 13 bases between them. The CDR3 nucleotides are TGTGCCAGCAGCTTAAGCCGGGCGGGAACCCAAGAGACCCAGTACTTC. Translation: CASSLSRAGTQETQYF.

This chain joins TRBV6-5 and TRBJ2-5; D is uncertain. The CDR3 is made up of 13 amino acids. The germline V gene has CDR1 MNHEY and CDR2 SVGAGI. The V gene lost 8 bases and the J gene lost 0 bases, with 10 bases spanning the gap. The CDR3, as DNA: TGTGCCAGCCTCCTCCTTCACCAAGAGACCCAGTACTTC. Protein sequence: CASLLLHQETQYF.

This clone has more than one count but fewer than ten. The V and J genes are TRBV7-2 and TRBJ2-5, with a possible D match to TRBD1 (5 bases). V was pared by 4 bases and J by 0 bases, with 9 bases between. The CDR3 consists of 14 residues. Germline V gene data show CDR1 as SGHTA and CDR2 as FQGNSA. Here the CDR3 reads CASSSSGYQETQYF. The CDR3 nucleotides are TGTGCCAGCAGCTCTTCAGGGTACCAAGAGACCCAGTACTTC.

A word on this clone: The same CDR3 also results from other DNA sequences found in this sample. The rearrangement joins TRBV4-3 to TRBJ1-4, with 9 bases aligning to TRBD1. Germline CDR1 reads LGHNA; CDR2 reads YSLEER. The CDR3 spans 16 residues. With 0 bases clipped from V and 8 bases from J, the junction kept 7 bases outside the gene matches. In DNA form, the CDR3 reads TGCGCCAGCAGCCAAGATCGAACAGGGGGCCGAGAAAAACTGTTTTTT. It codes for CASSQDRTGGREKLFF.

The rearrangement joins TRBV28 to TRBJ1-1, with D perhaps TRBD1 (5 bases). This CDR3 comprises 15 residues. CDR1 and CDR2 (germline): MDHEN, SYDVKM. V lost 2 bases and J lost 1, with 11 bases in between. CDR3 sequence reads: CASSLQGFRNTEAFF. CDR3 DNA sequence: TGTGCCAGCAGTTTACAGGGTTTTCGGAACACTGAAGCTTTCTTT.

This rearrangement joins TRBV27 to TRBJ1-5, with 8 bases lining up with TRBD1. The CDR3 is 14 residues long. Germline V gene sequence: CDR1 MNHEY, CDR2 SMNVEV (reference sequence). V gave up 5 bases and J gave up 7 bases; unmatched junction bases: 7. CDR3 amino acids: CASSPGTGVQPQHF. The DNA for the CDR3 is TGTGCCAGCAGTCCCGGGACAGGTGTGCAGCCCCAGCATTTT.

This chain links TRBV7-2 with TRBJ2-2; 8 positions agree with TRBD1. Germline V gives CDR1 SGHTA, CDR2 FQGNSA. J was trimmed by 6 bases and V by 3 bases; bases with no gene match: 6. The CDR3 totals 15 residues. CDR3 residues: CASSLGQDLSGELFF. The CDR3 DNA reads TGTGCCAGCAGCTTGGGACAGGATCTGTCCGGGGAGCTGTTTTTT.

The CDR3 region is CAISVARVETQYF. CDR3 DNA: TGTGCCATCAGTGTAGCCAGGGTAGAGACCCAGTACTTC. The chain carries TRBV10-3 and TRBJ2-5, with a possible D match to TRBD1 (5 bases). Trimming stripped 4 bases from V and 4 bases from J, with 10 bases between. CDR3 size: 13 residues. The germline V gene has CDR1 ENHRY and CDR2 SYGVKD.

The rearrangement links TRBV11-3 to TRBJ2-3, with 9 bases matching TRBD2. CDR1 SGHNT and CDR2 YENEEA come from the germline V gene. The V segment lost 5 bases and the J segment 2 bases; nucleotides outside the gene matches: 5. The CDR3 is 15 amino acids. CDR3 region: CASSLGTSYTDTQYF. The CDR3 DNA follows: TGTGCCAGCAGCCTGGGGACTAGCTACACAGATACGCAGTATTTT.

The genes are TRBV6-2 or TRBV6-3 and TRBJ2-7; D is possibly TRBD1 (5 bases). The germline gives CDR1 MNHEY, CDR2 SVGEGT. The ends were cut back, 10 bases at V and 3 bases at J, with 16 bases in the middle. CDR3 size: 13 residues. The CDR3 DNA follows: TGTGCCACCACCCCCAGGGTTCTCTACGAGCAGTACTTC. This gives the protein CATTPRVLYEQYF.

This CDR3 reads CASSPPVQGGEQYF. For the CDR3, the DNA is TGTGCCAGCTCACCACCGGTACAGGGTGGCGAGCAGTACTTC. V gene TRBV18 combines with J gene TRBJ2-7; possibly TRBD1 for D (6 bases). The germline CDR1 and CDR2 sequences are KGHSH and LQKENI. Trimming stripped 0 bases from V and 6 bases from J, with 12 bases between. This CDR3 is built from 14 residues.

This rearrangement joins TRBV5-1 to TRBJ1-6, with 8 bases aligning to TRBD1. CDR3 length equals 15 residues. The germline V gene has CDR1 SGHRS and CDR2 YFSETQ. Trimming at V came to 4 bases and at J to 7 bases, leaving 7 bases not matched to a gene. CDR3 region: CASSTDRAGNSPLHF. The CDR3 DNA reads TGCGCCAGCAGCACGGACAGGGCGGGGAATTCACCCCTCCACTTT.

This clone was detected only once. The rearrangement uses TRBV11-2 and TRBJ2-2; tentatively, D is TRBD2 (5 bases). V lost 1 base, J lost 4 bases, and 10 bases lay in between. CDR3 size: 15 residues. Germline CDR1 and CDR2: SGHAT and FQNNGV. The CDR3 DNA reads TGTGCCAGCAGCTTAGCTCTAGGAGGCACCGGGGAGCTGTTTTTT. It is translated as CASSLALGGTGELFF.

This chain connects TRBV4-2 to TRBJ2-7; TRBD2 matches 12 bases. The CDR3 spans 16 residues. With V trimmed by 5 bases and J by 6 bases, 11 bases remained unmatched. CDR1 and CDR2 (germline): LGHNA, YNFKEQ. CDR3 sequence: CASSRRLAGGLGEQYF. In DNA, the CDR3 is TGTGCCAGCAGCAGACGCCTAGCGGGAGGGTTAGGCGAGCAGTACTTC.

V and J are TRBV28 and TRBJ1-6; D is ambiguous. Germline V gene lookup returns CDR1 MDHEN and CDR2 SYDVKM. There are 9 residues in the CDR3. Deletions cut 8 bases from V and 10 bases from J, with 3 bases between. The CDR3 loop reads CASGSPLHF. Written as DNA, the CDR3 is TGTGCCAGCGGCTCACCCCTCCACTTT. The complete variable domain, with remaining parts taken from reference TRBV28 and TRBJ1-6, reads DVKVTQSSRYLVKRTGEKVFLECVQDMDHENMFWYRQDPGLGLRLIYFSYDVKMKEKGDIPEGYSVSREKKERFSLILESASTNQTSMYLCASGSPLHFGNGTRLTVT.